One TCR beta chain is described in this entry. Its antigen is currently not known. Per-base quality was not reported, and no clone a single base away is much larger than it. At the junction V is shortened by 4 bases and J by 2 bases; bases outside the gene matches: 15. CDR1 SGHAT and CDR2 FQNNGV were looked up in the germline V gene. The CDR3 goes from the cysteine to the phenylalanine over 18 residues. Only the CDR3 region is kept as DNA, spanning 54 bases read in frame from base 1. The data are from a study of T cells in Graves' hyperthyroidism and ophthalmopathy (dated by TCRdb to the late 2010s). The study in broad terms: Peripheral blood samples were taken at initial diagnosis, before any treatment was given. Following sampling, methimazole starting at 30 mg daily was given to hyperthyroidism patients, and high-dose intravenous methylprednisolone was given to ophthalmopathy patients. To identify distinguishing TCR V-J signatures, a discovery cohort of around 98 patients was used, comprising 43 with Graves' ophthalmopathy and 57 with stable Graves' hyperthyroidism. The paper reports TCR Vbeta CDR3 sequencing of roughly 140 peripheral blood samples: 43 ophthalmopathy, about 75 hyperthyroidism and around 17 progressor patients. For training and testing, the 110 or so patients in the discovery cohort were randomly divided in a 7:3 ratio. The study also compared thyroid tissue and blood T-cell repertoires from about six Graves' hyperthyroidism patients. An independent validation cohort of under 20 hyperthyroidism patients and over 15 patients who later progressed to ophthalmopathy tested prospective prediction of ophthalmopathy.

The TCR beta CDR3 regions were amplified from RNA transcripts. The TCR CDR3 was subjected to a first round of RT-PCR using the HTBI primer set and the Qiagen OneStep RT-PCR kit. A second multiplex PCR round built the libraries, followed by size selection and purification. Sequencing of the libraries was done on an Illumina HiSeq2000 using paired-end 100 bp reads. As for the original processing: SOAPnuke was used to process the raw data, removing reads that contained adapters or uncalled bases, had a mean Phred below 15, or lacked an exact match to the constant primer or identifier. COPE v1.2.5 was used to merge the high-quality paired reads, and each unique nucleotide sequence was defined as a clonotype. MiTCR v1.1 was used to align the clonotypes against IMGT TRBV, TRBD and TRBJ reference segments. The analysis was restricted to V-J combinations with a frequency above 0.0001, which together covered just over 99% of the repertoires. A TCS score was defined as the ratio of F50 (clonal expansion) to E x V (chaos), with BLOSUM62-based TCRdist applied between CDR3 peptides within each V-J. Welch's t-statistics and random forest reduced 514 V-J features to about 12, which were used in a naive Bayes classifier (R e1071). The raw public reads went through TCRdb reprocessing: fastp at Q25, MiXCR clone calling, in-frame beta chains kept. One record per CDR3 amino acid sequence lists the most common genes and DNA. TCRdb, not the original authors, processed these V and J calls. For this sample there are a few hundred thousand distinct CDR3 sequences; 15% to 20% appear just once. The ten most abundant clones make up under 20% of the sample.

Ophthalmopathy patients had moderately to severely active disease, with a Clinical Activity Score of 3 or more, a NOSPECS grade of 4 or more, and a disease duration of less than 3 months. Patients with uncontrolled infections, other autoimmune diseases, pregnancy or lactation were excluded. Diagnoses were based on clinical symptoms, serum thyroxine and TRAb, thyroid ultrasound and orbital computed tomography. PBMCs were separated from roughly 10 ml of fresh peripheral blood using Ficoll-Paque density gradient centrifugation. Trizol reagent was used to extract total RNA, and RNA quality was then checked on an Agilent 2100 Bioanalyzer. The study at large found these results: In validation, the model predicted progression to ophthalmopathy with just under 71% sensitivity and 72% to 85% specificity, a median of 6.5 months before onset. Sample size was not statistically predetermined, and blinding of investigators to group allocation was not performed. Ophthalmopathy was separated from stable hyperthyroidism by a 13 V-J signature model, with approximately 89% sensitivity and just over 81% specificity obtained in cross-validation and 80%/75% obtained in testing. Most expanded thyroid clonotypes (frequency above 0.001) were also detected in blood, suggesting blood repertoires may reflect thyroid immune responses.

This clonotype was obtained from a woman younger than 35 with Graves' ophthalmopathy. Material: blood. This chain joins TRBV11-2 to TRBJ2-7; 9 bases in the middle match TRBD2. The CDR3 in this case is CASSSRGASGKKTYEQYF. The DNA reads TGTGCCAGCAGCTCCAGGGGTGCTAGCGGGAAGAAAACCTACGAGCAGTACTTC.